This is a list of T cell receptor beta chains from one sample in a study of CD8+CD57+ T cells in acquired aplastic anemia. Each CDR3 protein is one row after TCRdb ran MiXCR on the reads. The table includes 98,000 or so distinct CDR3 sequences, roughly 51% detected once. Material for sequencing was sorted CD4+, CD8+, or CD8+CD57+ T cells (not recorded which) from PBMCs. All receptors come from a human donor in good health, serving as a control. CDR3s include the opening cysteine and the closing phenylalanine or tryptophan. Each record gives: J gene, D gene, clone size, V gene, CDR3 protein, CDR3 DNA. D genes are given only for firm matches. Clone size is given for some rows only: seen once, a few or many times, or a class if the clone is expanded.

>TRBJ1-5|TRBD1|many|TRBV6-1
CASSGTGGNQPQHF
TGTGCCAGCAGTGGGACAGGGGGTAATCAGCCCCAGCATTTT
>TRBJ2-7|-|-|TRBV9
CASSVEGDRGEQYF
TGTGCCAGCAGCGTAGAGGGAGATAGGGGCGAGCAGTACTTC
>TRBJ1-1|-|once|TRBV19
CASADTIQPMNTEAFF
TGTGCCAGTGCGGACACCATCCAGCCCATGAACACTGAAGCTTTCTTT
>TRBJ1-6|-|-|TRBV25-1
CASSGGQGSSPLHF
TGTGCCAGTAGTGGCGGTCAGGGTAGCTCACCCCTCCACTTT
>TRBJ2-5|TRBD2|many|TRBV9
CASSSSPAGGYRETQYF
TGTGCCAGCAGCTCCTCCCCGGCGGGGGGATATAGGGAGACCCAGTACTTC
>TRBJ2-2|-|few|TRBV10-3
CAMPFPNGRGNTGELFF
TGTGCCATGCCCTTCCCAAATGGGCGGGGCAACACTGGGGAGCTGTTTTTT
>TRBJ2-4|TRBD2|-|TRBV29-1
CSVKGGGGRGTKNIQYF
TGCAGCGTCAAGGGCGGGGGGGGTCGAGGGACCAAAAACATTCAGTACTTC
>TRBJ2-7|-|many|TRBV12-3/TRBV12-4
CASSFGLSSYEQYF
TGTGCCAGCAGTTTCGGCCTCAGCTCCTACGAGCAGTACTTC
>TRBJ1-2|-|many|TRBV20-1
CSARSQGLWGYTF
TGCAGTGCTAGATCGCAGGGGTTGTGGGGCTACACCTTC
>TRBJ1-3|-|-|TRBV25-1
CASSESSGNTIYF
TGTGCCAGCAGTGAAAGCTCTGGAAACACCATATATTTT
>TRBJ2-7|-|many|TRBV5-6
CASSLELANEQYF
TGTGCCAGCAGCTTGGAACTAGCTAACGAGCAGTACTTC
>TRBJ2-5|-|few|TRBV7-9
CASSLVGGQEETQYF
TGTGCCAGCAGCTTAGTGGGGGGGCAGGAAGAGACCCAGTACTTC
>TRBJ1-2|-|-|TRBV29-1
CSVVDTDNYGYTF
TGCAGCGTTGTGGACACCGATAACTATGGCTACACCTTC
>TRBJ1-1|-|many|TRBV6-1
CASKGGGYTEAFF
TGTGCCAGCAAGGGAGGGGGGTACACTGAAGCTTTCTTT
>TRBJ1-2|TRBD1|-|TRBV20-1
CSATTGGSGYTF
TGCAGTGCTACGACAGGGGGTAGTGGCTACACCTTC
>TRBJ2-7|-|once|TRBV4-1
CASSQGVYYEQYF
TGCGCCAGCAGCCAAGGTGTTTACTACGAGCAGTACTTC
>TRBJ1-2|-|-|TRBV4-3
CASSQGTVVYGYTF
TGCGCCAGCAGCCAAGGGACTGTTGTCTATGGCTACACCTTC
>TRBJ1-2|-|many|TRBV12-3/TRBV12-4
CASSPPGPKGPNGYTF
TGTGCCAGCAGTCCTCCCGGGCCAAAAGGCCCAAATGGCTACACCTTC
>TRBJ1-2|-|many|TRBV20-1
CSARDPNSEGGVGYTF
TGCAGTGCTAGAGATCCGAATTCCGAGGGAGGAGTAGGCTACACCTTC
>TRBJ1-1|TRBD1|-|TRBV7-8
CASSYVATGLRRTEAFF
TGTGCCAGCAGTTACGTCGCGACAGGGCTTCGTCGGACTGAAGCTTTCTTT
>TRBJ1-6|-|medium-sized|TRBV10-2
CASSEQDNSPLHF
TGCGCCAGCAGTGAGCAGGATAATTCACCCCTCCACTTT
>TRBJ1-1|-|many|TRBV29-1
CSVPGTYRTEAFF
TGCAGCGTTCCTGGGACCTACCGGACTGAAGCTTTCTTT
>TRBJ2-5|TRBD1|few|TRBV5-6
CASSFQGAVETQYF
TGTGCCAGCAGCTTTCAGGGGGCGGTAGAGACCCAGTACTTC
>TRBJ1-2|-|many|TRBV15
CATSRDMAADGYTF
TGTGCCACCAGCAGAGATATGGCAGCCGATGGCTACACCTTC
>TRBJ1-2|-|many|TRBV7-9
CASSLVETDYGYTF
TGTGCCAGCAGCTTAGTCGAGACAGACTATGGCTACACCTTC
>TRBJ1-2|-|-|TRBV19
CASSIWFGSVEGYTF
TGTGCCAGTAGTATATGGTTTGGCAGTGTGGAAGGCTACACCTTC
>TRBJ1-2|-|-|TRBV24-1
CATSEGGGYGYTF
TGTGCCACCAGTGAGGGCGGGGGCTATGGCTACACCTTC
>TRBJ2-3|-|-|TRBV25-1
CASSDGMRSTDTQYF
TGTGCCAGCAGTGACGGGATGAGGAGCACAGATACGCAGTATTTT
>TRBJ1-6|TRBD1|-|TRBV9
CASSTFDRVGNSPLHF
TGTGCCAGCAGCACCTTCGACAGGGTGGGGAATTCACCCCTCCACTTT
>TRBJ2-1|TRBD1|-|TRBV4-2
CASIWAGGFENEQFF
TGTGCCAGCATTTGGGCAGGGGGCTTTGAGAATGAGCAGTTCTTC
>TRBJ1-3|-|-|TRBV2
CASSQAGDTIYF
TGTGCCAGCAGTCAAGCTGGAGACACCATATATTTT
>TRBJ1-6|TRBD1|few|TRBV20-1
CSAREGTGTGSPLHF
TGCAGTGCTAGAGAAGGGACAGGGACGGGATCACCCCTCCACTTT
>TRBJ1-1|-|-|TRBV7-6
CASRGQPNTEAFF
TGTGCCAGCAGAGGGCAGCCGAACACTGAAGCTTTCTTT
>TRBJ1-2|-|-|TRBV19
CASSIGRDTGYTF
TGTGCCAGTAGTATAGGCAGGGATACCGGCTACACCTTC
>TRBJ2-1|TRBD2|-|TRBV10-3
CAVDSGGGANNEQFF
TGTGCCGTCGATTCTGGCGGGGGGGCAAACAATGAGCAGTTCTTC
>TRBJ1-3|TRBD1|many|TRBV12-3/TRBV12-4
CASKTGGEGSGNTIYF
TGTGCCAGCAAAACAGGGGGAGAAGGCTCTGGAAACACCATATATTTT
>TRBJ1-1|-|many|TRBV7-2
CASSLRTVAEAFF
TGTGCCAGCAGCTTAAGGACAGTGGCTGAAGCTTTCTTT
>TRBJ2-5|TRBD2|many|TRBV6-1
CASSELAGGQETQYF
TGTGCCAGCAGTGAACTAGCGGGGGGGCAAGAGACCCAGTACTTC
>TRBJ1-2|-|-|TRBV29-1
CSVVGQGSDGYTF
TGCAGCGTTGTGGGTCAGGGGAGCGATGGCTACACCTTC
>TRBJ1-5|TRBD1|-|TRBV25-1
CAWTPGQGNKPQHF
TGTGCCTGGACCCCGGGACAGGGCAATAAGCCCCAGCATTTT
>TRBJ2-7|-|many|TRBV5-6
CASSRRRKF
TGTGCCAGCAGCCGTCGGCGGAAATTC